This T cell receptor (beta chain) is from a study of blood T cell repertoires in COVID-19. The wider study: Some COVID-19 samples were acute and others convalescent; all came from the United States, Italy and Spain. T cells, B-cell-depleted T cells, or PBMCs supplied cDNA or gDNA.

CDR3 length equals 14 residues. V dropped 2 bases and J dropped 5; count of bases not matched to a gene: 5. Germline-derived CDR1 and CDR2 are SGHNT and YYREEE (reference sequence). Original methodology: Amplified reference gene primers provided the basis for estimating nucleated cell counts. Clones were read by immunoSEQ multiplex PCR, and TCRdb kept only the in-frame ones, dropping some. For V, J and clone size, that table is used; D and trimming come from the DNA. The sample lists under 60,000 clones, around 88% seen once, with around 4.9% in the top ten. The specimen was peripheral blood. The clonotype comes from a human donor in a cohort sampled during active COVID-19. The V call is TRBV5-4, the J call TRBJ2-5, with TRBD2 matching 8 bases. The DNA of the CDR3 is TGTGCCAGCAGCTTCGGGGGGGTCCAGGAGACCCAGTACTTC. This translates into CASSFGGVQETQYF.